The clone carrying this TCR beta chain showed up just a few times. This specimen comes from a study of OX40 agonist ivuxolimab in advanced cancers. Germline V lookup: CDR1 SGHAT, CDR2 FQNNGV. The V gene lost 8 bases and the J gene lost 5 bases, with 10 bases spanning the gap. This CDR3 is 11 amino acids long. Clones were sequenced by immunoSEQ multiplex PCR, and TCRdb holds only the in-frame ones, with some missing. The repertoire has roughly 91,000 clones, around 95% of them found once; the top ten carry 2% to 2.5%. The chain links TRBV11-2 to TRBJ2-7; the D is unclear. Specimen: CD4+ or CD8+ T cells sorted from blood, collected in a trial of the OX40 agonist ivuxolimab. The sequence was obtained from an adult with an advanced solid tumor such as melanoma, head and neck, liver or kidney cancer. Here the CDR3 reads CASPDPDEQYF. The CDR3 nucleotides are TGTGCCAGCCCGGACCCCGACGAGCAGTACTTC.